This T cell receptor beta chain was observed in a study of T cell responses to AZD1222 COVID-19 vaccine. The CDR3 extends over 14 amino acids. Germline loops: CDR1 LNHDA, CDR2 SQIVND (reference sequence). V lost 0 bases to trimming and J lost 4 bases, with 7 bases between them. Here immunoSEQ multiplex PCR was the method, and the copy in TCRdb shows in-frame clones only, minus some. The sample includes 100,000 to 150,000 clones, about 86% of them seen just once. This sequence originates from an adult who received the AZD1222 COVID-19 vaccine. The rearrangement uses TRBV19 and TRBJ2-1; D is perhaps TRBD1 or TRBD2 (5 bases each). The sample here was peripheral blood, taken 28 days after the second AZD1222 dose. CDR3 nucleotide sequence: TGTGCCAGTAGTATAGATGGGGGATACAATGAGCAGTTCTTC. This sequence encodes CASSIDGGYNEQFF.